What follows are 2 T cell receptor beta chains derived from one specimen sequenced in a study of long-term antiretroviral therapy in people with HIV. Runs used v3.0 of the immunoSEQ assay and were done at survey level. Assay used: immunoSEQ multiplex PCR; TCRdb lists only in-frame clones, some missing. The sample consists of tens of thousands of clones, approximately 88% of them appearing once. The input for sequencing was unsorted PBMCs, taken roughly 4.5 years after starting antiretroviral therapy. These receptors were taken from a man aged 25-45 years with HIV.

The chain joins TRBV30 to TRBJ2-1, with a tentative D call TRBD2 (6 bases). The length of the CDR3 is 14 residues. Germline CDR1 reads GTSNPN; CDR2 reads SVGIG (reference sequence). V shed 0 bases and J shed 0 bases, with 6 bases lying between them. The CDR3 sequence: CAWSVGSSYNEQFF. DNA for the CDR3: TGTGCCTGGAGTGTCGGGAGCTCCTACAATGAGCAGTTCTTC.

The chain couples TRBV6-1 to TRBJ1-4, with a possible D match to TRBD1 (5 bases). CDR1 and CDR2 (germline): MNHNS, SASEGT. V lost 3 bases and J lost 6, with 11 bases in between. The length of the CDR3 is 14 residues. DNA of the CDR3: TGTGCCAGCAGTGACTGGGGGGGTGATGAAAAACTGTTTTTT. Its protein product is CASSDWGGDEKLFF.